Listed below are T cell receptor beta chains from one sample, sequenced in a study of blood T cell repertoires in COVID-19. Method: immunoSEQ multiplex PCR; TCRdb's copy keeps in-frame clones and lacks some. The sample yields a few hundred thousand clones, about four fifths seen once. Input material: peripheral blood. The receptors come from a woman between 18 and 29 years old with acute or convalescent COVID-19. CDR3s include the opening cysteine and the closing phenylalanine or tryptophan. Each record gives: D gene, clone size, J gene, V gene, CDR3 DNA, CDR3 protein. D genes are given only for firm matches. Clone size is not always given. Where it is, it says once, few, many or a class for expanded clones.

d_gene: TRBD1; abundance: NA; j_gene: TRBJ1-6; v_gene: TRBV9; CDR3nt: TGTGCCAGCAGCCCAGGACAGGGTCCGAATTCACCCCTCCACTTT; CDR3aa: CASSPGQGPNSPLHF
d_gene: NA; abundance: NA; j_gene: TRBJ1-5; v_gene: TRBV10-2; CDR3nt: TGCGCCAGCAGTTTGACCGGGAATCAGCCCCAGCATTTT; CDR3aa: CASSLTGNQPQHF
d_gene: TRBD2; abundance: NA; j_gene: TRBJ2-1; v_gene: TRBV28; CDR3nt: TGTGCCAGCAGTTTGGAGCAGGATCTAGCGGCCGTCAATGAGCAGTTCTTC; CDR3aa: CASSLEQDLAAVNEQFF
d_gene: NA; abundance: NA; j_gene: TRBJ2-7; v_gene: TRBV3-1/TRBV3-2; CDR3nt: TGTGCCAGCAGCCAAGAAGGGACTTTAATGGGGCAGTACTTC; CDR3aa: CASSQEGTLMGQYF
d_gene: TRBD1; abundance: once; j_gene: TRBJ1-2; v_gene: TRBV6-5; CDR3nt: TGTGCCAGCAGGAGGGAGACAGGGAGTCACTATGGCTACACCTTC; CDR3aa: CASRRETGSHYGYTF
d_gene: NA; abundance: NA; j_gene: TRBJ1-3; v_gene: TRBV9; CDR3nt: TGTGCCAGCAGCTTAGCAGGGAACTCTGGAAACACCATATATTTT; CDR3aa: CASSLAGNSGNTIYF
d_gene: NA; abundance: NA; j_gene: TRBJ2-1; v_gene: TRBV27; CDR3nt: TGTGCCAGCAGTTTAGAGGGTAGGGTATGGTTCTTC; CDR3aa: CASSLEGRVWFF
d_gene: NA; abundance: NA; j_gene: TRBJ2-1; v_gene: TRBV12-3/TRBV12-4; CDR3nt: TGTGCCAGCAGTTCCGGTATGTTTCAGTTCTTC; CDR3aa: CASSSGMFQFF
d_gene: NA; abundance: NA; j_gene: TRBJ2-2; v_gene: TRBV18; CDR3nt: TGTGCCAGCTCACTGTCCGAGGTCACCGGGGAGCTGTTTTTT; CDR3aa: CASSLSEVTGELFF
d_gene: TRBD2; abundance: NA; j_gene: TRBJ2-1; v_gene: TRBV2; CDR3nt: TGTGCCAGCAGAAATCTAGCGGGAGTTAACAATGAGCAGTTCTTC; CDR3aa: CASRNLAGVNNEQFF
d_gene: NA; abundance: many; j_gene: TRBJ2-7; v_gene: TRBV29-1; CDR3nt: TGCAGCGTTGTTCGAGGGAGCGAGCAGTACTTC; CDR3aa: CSVVRGSEQYF
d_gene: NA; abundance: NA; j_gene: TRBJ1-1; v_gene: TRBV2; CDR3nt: TGTGCCAGCAGTGTCGGTCCGAACACTGAAGCTTTCTTT; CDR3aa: CASSVGPNTEAFF
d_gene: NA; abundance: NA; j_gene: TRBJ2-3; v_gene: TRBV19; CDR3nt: TGTGCCAGTAGTATTCTCCTAGCAAGAGGCACAGATACGCAGTATTTT; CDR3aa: CASSILLARGTDTQYF
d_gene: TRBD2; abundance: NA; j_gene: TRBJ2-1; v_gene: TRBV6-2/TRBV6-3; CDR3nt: TGTGCCAGCAGCCGAGGACTAGCGGGAGCTGGCGAGCAGTTCTTC; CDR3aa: CASSRGLAGAGEQFF
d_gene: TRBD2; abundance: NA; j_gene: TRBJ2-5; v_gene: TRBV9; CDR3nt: TGTGCCAGCAGCGTAGGTAGACTAGCGGGAGGCACCCAAGAGACCCAGTACTTC; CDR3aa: CASSVGRLAGGTQETQYF
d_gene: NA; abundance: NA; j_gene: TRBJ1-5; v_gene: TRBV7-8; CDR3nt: TGTGCCAGCAGCTTACTGCGGCAGATTTGGTGGCCCCAGCATTTT; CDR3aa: CASSLLRQIWWPQHF
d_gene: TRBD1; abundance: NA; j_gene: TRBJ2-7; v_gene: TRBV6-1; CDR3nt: TGTGCCAGCAGTGAACGTTCATTTGGGACAGGGAACGAGCAGTACTTC; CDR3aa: CASSERSFGTGNEQYF
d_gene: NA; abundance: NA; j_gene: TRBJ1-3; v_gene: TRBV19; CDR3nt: TGTGCCAGCTTAAAAGGAAACACCATATATTTT; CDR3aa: CASLKGNTIYF
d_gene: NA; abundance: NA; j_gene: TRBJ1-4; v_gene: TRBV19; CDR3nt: TGTGCCAGTAGTCACCAACAGGCCTATAATGAAAAACTGTTTTTT; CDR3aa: CASSHQQAYNEKLFF
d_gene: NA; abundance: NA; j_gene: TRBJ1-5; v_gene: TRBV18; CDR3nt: TGTGCCAGCTCACCCTCCGGAGGGGCCAATCAGCCCCAGCATTTT; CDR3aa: CASSPSGGANQPQHF
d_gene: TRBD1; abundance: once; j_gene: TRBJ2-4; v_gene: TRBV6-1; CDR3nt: TGTGCCAGCAGTGAATTGAGGACCGGGACAGCGCAAAACCTAGCCAAAAACATTCAGTACTTC; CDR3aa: CASSELRTGTAQNLAKNIQYF
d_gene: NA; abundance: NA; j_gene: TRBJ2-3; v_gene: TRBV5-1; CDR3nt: TGCGCCAGCAGCTGGGTGCACAGGGCGGCAGATACGCAGTATTTT; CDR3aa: CASSWVHRAADTQYF
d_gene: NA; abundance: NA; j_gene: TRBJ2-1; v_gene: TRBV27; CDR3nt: TGTGCCAGCAGTTTAGGGGCTTTCCCCCTTGGAGAGCAGTTCTTC; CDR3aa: CASSLGAFPLGEQFF
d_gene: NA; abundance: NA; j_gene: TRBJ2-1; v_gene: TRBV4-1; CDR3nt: TGCGCCAGCAGCCAAGACGGGGGATCCTACAATGAGCAGTTCTTC; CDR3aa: CASSQDGGSYNEQFF
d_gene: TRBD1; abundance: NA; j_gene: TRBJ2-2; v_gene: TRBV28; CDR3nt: TGTGCCAGCAGTTTGACAGGGGACCCCCCGGAGCTGTTTTTT; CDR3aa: CASSLTGDPPELFF
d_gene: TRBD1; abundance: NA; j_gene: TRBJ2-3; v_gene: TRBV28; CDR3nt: TGTGCCAGCAGTTTAGGCGGGACAGGGGGAGATACGCAGTATTTT; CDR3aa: CASSLGGTGGDTQYF
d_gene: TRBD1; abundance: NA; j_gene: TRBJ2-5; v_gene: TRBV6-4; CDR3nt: TGTGCCAGCAGTGACGACAGGGGGGAGACCCAGTACTTC; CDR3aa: CASSDDRGETQYF
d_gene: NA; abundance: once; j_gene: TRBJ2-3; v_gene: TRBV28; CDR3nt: TGTGCCAGCGGAAAGCCGGGATCATCAGGCACGCAGTATTTT; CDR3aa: CASGKPGSSGTQYF
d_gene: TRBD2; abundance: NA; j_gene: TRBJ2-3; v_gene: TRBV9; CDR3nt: TGTGCCAGCAGCGTACGCGCGGGAGGGTCAGATACGCAGTATTTT; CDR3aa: CASSVRAGGSDTQYF
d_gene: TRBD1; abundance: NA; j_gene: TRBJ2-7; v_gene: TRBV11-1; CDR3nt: TGTGCCAGCGGATACAGGGGCCCCAGCGAGCAGTACTTC; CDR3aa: CASGYRGPSEQYF
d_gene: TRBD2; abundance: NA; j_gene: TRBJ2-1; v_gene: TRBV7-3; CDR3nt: TGTGCCAGCAGCTTAGGTAGCGGGTCCTACAATGAGCAGTTCTTC; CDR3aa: CASSLGSGSYNEQFF
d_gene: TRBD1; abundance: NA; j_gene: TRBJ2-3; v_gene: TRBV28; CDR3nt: TGTGCCAGCAGACCGACAGGGGAGGCAGATACGCAGTATTTT; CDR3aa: CASRPTGEADTQYF
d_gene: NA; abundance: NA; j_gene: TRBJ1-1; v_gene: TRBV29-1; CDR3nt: TGCAGCGTTGTCGTTTCTGCTGAAGCTTTCTTT; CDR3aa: CSVVVSAEAFF
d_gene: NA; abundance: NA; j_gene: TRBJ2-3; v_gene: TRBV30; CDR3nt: TGTGCCTGGAGTATAGGGACTTCCCGGGGCACAGATACGCAGTATTTT; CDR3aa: CAWSIGTSRGTDTQYF
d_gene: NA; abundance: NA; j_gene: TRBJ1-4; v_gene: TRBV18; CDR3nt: TGTGCCAGCTCACCATGGGGCAGGGTGGATGAAAAACTGTTTTTT; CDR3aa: CASSPWGRVDEKLFF